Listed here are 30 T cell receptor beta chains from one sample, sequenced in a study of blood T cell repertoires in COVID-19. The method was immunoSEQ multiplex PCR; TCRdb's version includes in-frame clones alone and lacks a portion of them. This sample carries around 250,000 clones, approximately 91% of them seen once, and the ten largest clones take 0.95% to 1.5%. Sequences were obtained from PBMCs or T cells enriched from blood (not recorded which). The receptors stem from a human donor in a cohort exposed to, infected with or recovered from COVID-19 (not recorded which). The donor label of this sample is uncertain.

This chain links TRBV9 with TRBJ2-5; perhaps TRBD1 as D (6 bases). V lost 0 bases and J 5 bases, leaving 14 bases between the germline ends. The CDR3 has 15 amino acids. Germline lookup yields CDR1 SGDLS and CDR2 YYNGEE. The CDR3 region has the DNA TGTGCCAGCAGCGTAGCTTGGGGGCTTGGGGAGACCCAGTACTTC. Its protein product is CASSVAWGLGETQYF.

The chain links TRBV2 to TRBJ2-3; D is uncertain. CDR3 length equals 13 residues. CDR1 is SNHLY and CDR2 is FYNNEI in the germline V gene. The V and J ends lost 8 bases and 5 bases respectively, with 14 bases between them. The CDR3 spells CASLGPLRDTQYF. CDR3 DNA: TGTGCCAGCTTGGGCCCACTGAGAGATACGCAGTATTTT.

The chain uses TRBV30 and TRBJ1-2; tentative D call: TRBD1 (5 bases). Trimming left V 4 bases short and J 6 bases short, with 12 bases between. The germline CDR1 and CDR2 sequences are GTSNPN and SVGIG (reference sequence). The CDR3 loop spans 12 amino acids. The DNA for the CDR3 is TGTGCCTGGACAGGGATAGAGGATGGCTACACCTTC. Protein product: CAWTGIEDGYTF.

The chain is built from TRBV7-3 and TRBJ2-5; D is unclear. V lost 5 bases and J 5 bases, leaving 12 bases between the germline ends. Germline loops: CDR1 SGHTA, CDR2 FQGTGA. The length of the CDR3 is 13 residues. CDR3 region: CASSAQVGETQYF. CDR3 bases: TGTGCCAGCAGCGCTCAGGTTGGGGAGACCCAGTACTTC. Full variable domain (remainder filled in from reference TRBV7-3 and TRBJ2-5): GAGVSQTPSNKVTEKGKYVELRCDPISGHTALYWYRQSLGQGPEFLIYFQGTGAADDSGLPNDRFFAVRPEGSVSTLKIQRTERGDSAVYLCASSAQVGETQYFGPGTRLLVL.

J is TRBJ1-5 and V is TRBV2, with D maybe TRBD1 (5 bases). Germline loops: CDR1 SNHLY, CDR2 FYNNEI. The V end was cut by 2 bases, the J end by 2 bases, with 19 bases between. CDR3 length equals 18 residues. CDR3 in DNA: TGTGCCAGCAGTGAACGGGGGTCGGCTTCCAGCGGCAATCAGCCCCAGCATTTT. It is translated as CASSERGSASSGNQPQHF. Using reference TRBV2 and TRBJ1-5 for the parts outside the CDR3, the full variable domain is EPEVTQTPSHQVTQMGQEVILRCVPISNHLYFYWYRQILGQKVEFLVSFYNNEISEKSEIFDDQFSVERPDGSNFTLKIRSTKLEDSAMYFCASSERGSASSGNQPQHFGDGTRLSIL.

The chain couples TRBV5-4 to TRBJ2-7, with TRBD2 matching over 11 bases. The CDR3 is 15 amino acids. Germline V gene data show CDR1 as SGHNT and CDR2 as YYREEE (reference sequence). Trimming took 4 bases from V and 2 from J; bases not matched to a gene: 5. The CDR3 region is CASSKLAGETYEQYF. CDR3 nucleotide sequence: TGTGCCAGCAGCAAACTAGCGGGGGAAACCTACGAGCAGTACTTC.

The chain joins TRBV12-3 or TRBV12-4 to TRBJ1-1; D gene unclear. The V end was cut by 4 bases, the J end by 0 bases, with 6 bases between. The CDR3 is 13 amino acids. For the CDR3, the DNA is TGTGCCAGCAGTTGGAGGATGAACACTGAAGCTTTCTTT. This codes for CASSWRMNTEAFF.

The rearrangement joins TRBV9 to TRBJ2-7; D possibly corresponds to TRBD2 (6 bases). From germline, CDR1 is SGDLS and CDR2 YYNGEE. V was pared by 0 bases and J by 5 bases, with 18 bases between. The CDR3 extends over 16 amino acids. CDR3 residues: CASSVEARDSLNEQYF. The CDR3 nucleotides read TGTGCCAGCAGCGTAGAGGCTAGGGACTCCCTAAACGAGCAGTACTTC.

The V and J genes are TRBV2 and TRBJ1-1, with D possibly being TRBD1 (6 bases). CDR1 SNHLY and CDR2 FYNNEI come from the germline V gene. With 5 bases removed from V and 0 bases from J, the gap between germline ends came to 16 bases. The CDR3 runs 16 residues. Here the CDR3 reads CASSQQKTGLNTEAFF. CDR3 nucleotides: TGTGCCAGCAGTCAGCAAAAGACAGGCTTGAACACTGAAGCTTTCTTT.

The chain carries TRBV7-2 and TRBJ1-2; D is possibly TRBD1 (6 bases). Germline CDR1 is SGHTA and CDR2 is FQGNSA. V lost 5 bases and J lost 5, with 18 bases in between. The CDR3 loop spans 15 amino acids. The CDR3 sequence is CASSPTGPGHYGYTF. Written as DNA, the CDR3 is TGTGCCAGCAGCCCGACAGGTCCGGGACATTATGGCTACACCTTC.

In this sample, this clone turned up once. DNA of the CDR3: TGTGCCAGCAGCGCCCGAGGACTAGCGGTAATAGACAGCGGGCAGTACTTC. Translating it yields CASSARGLAVIDSGQYF. V usage is TRBV7-2 and J usage is TRBJ2-7, with 10 bases that match TRBD2. The CDR3 is 17 residues long. The V gene's germline CDR1 is SGHTA and CDR2 FQGNSA. Trimming at V came to 5 bases and at J to 9 bases, leaving 19 bases not matched to a gene.

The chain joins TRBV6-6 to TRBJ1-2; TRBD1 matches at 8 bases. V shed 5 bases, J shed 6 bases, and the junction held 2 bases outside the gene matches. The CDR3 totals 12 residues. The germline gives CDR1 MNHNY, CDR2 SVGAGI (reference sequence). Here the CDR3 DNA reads TGTGCCAGCAGTCAGACAGGGGATGGCTACACCTTC. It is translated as CASSQTGDGYTF.

The CDR3 loop reads CAIGAGDSYNEQFF. CDR3 bases: TGTGCCATCGGGGCGGGGGACTCCTACAATGAGCAGTTCTTC. The genes are TRBV10-3 and TRBJ2-1; 7 bases align to TRBD2. Germline V CDR1 and CDR2: ENHRY, SYGVKD. V lost 8 bases, J lost 0 bases, and 4 bases stayed unmatched. The CDR3 contains 14 residues.

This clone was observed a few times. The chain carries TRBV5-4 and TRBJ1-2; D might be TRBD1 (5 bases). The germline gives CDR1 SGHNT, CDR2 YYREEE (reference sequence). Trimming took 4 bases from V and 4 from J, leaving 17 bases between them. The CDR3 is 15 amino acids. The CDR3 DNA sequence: TGTGCCAGCAGCGCCTCAGGGAATGGCTTCTATGGCTACACCTTC. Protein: CASSASGNGFYGYTF.

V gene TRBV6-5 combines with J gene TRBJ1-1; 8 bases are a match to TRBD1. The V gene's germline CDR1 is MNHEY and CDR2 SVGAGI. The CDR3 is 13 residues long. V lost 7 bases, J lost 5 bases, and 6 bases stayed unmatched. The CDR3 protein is CASKLDRATEAFF. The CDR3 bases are TGTGCCAGCAAACTGGACAGGGCTACTGAAGCTTTCTTT.

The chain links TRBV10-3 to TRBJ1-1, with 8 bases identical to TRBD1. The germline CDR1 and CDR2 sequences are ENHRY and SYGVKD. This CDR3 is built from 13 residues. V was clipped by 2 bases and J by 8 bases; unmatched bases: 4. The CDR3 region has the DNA TGTGCCATCAGTGAGACACAGGGGGAAGAAGCTTTCTTT. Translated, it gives CAISETQGEEAFF.

CDR3 sequence (DNA): TGCAGCGTTGAGTTTCTTACAGGGGAGTACCAAGAGACCCAGTACTTC. Residues: CSVEFLTGEYQETQYF. This chain joins TRBV29-1 and TRBJ2-5, with 7 nucleotides matching TRBD1. Germline V gene lookup returns CDR1 SQVTM and CDR2 ANQGSEA. The V gene end was trimmed by 3 bases and the J gene end by 0 bases; junction bases not matched to a gene: 10. The CDR3 contains 16 residues.

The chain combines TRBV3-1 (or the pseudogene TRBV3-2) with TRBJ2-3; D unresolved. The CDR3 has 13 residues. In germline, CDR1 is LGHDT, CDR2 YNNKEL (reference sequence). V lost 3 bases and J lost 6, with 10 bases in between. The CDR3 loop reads CASSQFGRDTQYF. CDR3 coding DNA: TGTGCCAGCAGCCAGTTCGGTCGGGATACGCAGTATTTT.

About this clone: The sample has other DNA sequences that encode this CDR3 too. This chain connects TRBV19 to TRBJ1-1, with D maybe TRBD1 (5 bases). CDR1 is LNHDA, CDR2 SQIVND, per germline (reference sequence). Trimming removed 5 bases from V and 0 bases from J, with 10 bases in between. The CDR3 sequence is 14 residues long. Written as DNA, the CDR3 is TGTGCCAGTAGTCCCCAGGGATTGAACACTGAAGCTTTCTTT. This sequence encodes CASSPQGLNTEAFF.

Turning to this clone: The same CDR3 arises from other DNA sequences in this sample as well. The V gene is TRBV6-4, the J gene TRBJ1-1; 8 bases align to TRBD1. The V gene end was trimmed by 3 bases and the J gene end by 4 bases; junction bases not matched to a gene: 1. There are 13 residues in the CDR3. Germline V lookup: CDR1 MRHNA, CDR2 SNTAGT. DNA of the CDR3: TGTGCCAGCAGTGAACAGGGGGGCACTGAAGCTTTCTTT. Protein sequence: CASSEQGGTEAFF.

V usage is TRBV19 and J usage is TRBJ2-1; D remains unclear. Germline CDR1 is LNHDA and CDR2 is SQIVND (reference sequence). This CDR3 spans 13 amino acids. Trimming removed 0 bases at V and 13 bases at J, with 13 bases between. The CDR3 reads CASSIDEVGTQFF. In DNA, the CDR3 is TGTGCCAGTAGTATAGACGAGGTCGGAACCCAGTTCTTC.

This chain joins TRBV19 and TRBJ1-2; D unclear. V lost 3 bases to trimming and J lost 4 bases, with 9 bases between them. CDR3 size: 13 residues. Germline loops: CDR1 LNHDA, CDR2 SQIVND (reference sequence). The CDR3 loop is CASSMREGYGYTF. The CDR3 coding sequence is TGTGCCAGTAGTATGAGGGAGGGCTATGGCTACACCTTC.

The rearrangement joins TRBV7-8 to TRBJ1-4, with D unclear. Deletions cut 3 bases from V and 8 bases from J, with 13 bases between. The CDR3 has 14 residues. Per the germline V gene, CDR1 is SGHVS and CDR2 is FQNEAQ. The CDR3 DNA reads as TGTGCCAGCAGCTTTGCTGTAGCGGGAGAAAAACTGTTTTTT. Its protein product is CASSFAVAGEKLFF.

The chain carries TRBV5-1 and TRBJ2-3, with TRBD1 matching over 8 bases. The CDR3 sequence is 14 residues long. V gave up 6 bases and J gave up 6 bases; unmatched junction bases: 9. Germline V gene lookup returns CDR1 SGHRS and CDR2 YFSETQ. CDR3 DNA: TGCGCCAGCACCCAGGACAGGGCTGGCGATACGCAGTATTTT. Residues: CASTQDRAGDTQYF.

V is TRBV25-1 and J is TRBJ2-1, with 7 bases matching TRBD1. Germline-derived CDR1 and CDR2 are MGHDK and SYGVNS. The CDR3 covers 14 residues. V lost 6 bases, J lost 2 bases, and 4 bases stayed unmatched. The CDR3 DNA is TGTGCCAGCAGGGGTACAGGGGCCTACAATGAGCAGTTCTTC. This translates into CASRGTGAYNEQFF.

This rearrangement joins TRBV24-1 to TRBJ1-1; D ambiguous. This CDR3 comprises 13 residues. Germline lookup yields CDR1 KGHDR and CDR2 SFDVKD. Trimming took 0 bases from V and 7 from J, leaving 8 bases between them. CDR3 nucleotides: TGTGCCACCAGTGATTTGTTGGGGAGTGAAGCTTTCTTT. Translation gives CATSDLLGSEAFF.

This chain's CDR3 is CASSLSGHRGDEQFF. For the CDR3, the DNA is TGTGCCAGCAGTTTATCGGGGCATCGGGGGGATGAGCAGTTCTTC. The chain has TRBV28 and TRBJ2-1, with 7 bases matching TRBD2. The CDR3 extends over 15 amino acids. J was trimmed by 8 bases and V by 1 base; bases with no gene match: 8. Germline V gene lookup returns CDR1 MDHEN and CDR2 SYDVKM.

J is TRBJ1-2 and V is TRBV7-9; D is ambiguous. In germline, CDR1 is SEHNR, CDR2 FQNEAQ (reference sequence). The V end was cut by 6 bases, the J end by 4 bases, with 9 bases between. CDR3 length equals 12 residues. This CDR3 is CASSPGFYGYTF. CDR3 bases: TGTGCCAGCAGTCCGGGTTTCTATGGCTACACCTTC.

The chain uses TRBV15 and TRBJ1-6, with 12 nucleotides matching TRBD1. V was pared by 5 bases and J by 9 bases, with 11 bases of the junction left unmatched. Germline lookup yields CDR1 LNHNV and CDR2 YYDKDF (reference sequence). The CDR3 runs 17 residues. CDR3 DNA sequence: TGTGCCACCAGCTTGAGCCCGGGACAGGGGGCATCTTCACCCCTCCACTTT. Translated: CATSLSPGQGASSPLHF. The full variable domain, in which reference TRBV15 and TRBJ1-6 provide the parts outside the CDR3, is DAMVIQNPRYQVTQFGKPVTLSCSQTLNHNVMYWYQQKSSQAPKLLFHYYDKDFNNEADTPDNFQSRRPNTSFCFLDIRSPGLGDTAMYLCATSLSPGQGASSPLHFGNGTRLTVT.

The CDR3 DNA is TGTGCCAGCAGTTACTCAGGACAGGGCATCGACTATGGCTACACCTTC. The encoded protein is CASSYSGQGIDYGYTF. V and J are TRBV6-5 and TRBJ1-2; 8 nucleotides line up with TRBD1. The CDR3 contains 16 residues. Unmatched junction bases numbered 6, after V lost 0 bases and J lost 3 bases. Germline V gene data show CDR1 as MNHEY and CDR2 as SVGAGI.